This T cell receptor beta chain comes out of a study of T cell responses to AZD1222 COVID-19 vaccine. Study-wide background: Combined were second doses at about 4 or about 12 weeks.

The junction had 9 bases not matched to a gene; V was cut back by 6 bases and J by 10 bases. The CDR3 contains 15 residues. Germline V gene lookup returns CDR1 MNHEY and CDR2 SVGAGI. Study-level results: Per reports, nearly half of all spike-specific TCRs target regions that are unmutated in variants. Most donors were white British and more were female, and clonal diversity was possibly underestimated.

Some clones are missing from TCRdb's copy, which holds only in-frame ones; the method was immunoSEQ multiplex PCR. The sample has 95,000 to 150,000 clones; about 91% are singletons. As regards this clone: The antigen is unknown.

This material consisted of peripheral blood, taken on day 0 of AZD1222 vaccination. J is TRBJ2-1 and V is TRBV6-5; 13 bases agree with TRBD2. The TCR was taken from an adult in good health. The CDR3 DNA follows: TGTGCCAGCAGCCGTACTAGCGGGGGGGCCGGGGAGCAGTTCTTC. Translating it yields CASSRTSGGAGEQFF.